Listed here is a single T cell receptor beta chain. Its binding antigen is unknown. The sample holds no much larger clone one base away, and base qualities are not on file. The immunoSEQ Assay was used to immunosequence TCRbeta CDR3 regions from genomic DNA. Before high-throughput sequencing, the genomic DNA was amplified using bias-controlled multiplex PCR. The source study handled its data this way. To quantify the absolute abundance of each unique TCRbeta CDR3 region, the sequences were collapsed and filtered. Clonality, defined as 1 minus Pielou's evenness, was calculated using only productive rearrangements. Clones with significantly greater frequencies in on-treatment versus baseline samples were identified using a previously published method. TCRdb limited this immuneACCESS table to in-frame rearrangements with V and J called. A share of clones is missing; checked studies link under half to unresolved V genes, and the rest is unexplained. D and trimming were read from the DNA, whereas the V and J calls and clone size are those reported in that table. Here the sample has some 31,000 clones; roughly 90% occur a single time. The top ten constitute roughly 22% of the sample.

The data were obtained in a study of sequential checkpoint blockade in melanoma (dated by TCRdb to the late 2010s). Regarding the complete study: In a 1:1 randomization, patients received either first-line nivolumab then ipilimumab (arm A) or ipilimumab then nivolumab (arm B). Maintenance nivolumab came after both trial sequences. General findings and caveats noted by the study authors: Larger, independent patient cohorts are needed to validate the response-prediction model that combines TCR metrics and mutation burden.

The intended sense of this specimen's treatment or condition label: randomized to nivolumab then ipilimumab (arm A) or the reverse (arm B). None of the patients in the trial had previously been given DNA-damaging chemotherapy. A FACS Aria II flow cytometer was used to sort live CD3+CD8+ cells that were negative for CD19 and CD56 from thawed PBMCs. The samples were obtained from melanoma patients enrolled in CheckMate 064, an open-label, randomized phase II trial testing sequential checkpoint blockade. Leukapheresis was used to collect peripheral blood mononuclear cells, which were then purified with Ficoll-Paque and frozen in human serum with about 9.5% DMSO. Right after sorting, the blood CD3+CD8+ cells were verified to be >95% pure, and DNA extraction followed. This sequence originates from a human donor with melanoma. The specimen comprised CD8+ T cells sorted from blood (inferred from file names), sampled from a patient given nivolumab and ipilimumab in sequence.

The DNA is as follows: TGCGCCAGCAGCCAAGTGCCAGCGCGCTCCGCCGGGGAGCTGTTTTTT. It translates to CASSQVPARSAGELFF. This chain joins TRBV4-1 to TRBJ2-2; no D gene call is confident. Including the terminal cysteine and phenylalanine, the CDR3 comprises 16 residues. Kept here is only the CDR3 DNA, which spans 48 bases and is read in frame from base 1. V is pared back by 1 base and J by 6 bases, with 15 bases lying between the germline termini. CDR1 is given as MGHRA and CDR2 as YSYEKL, both from the germline V gene.